The source of this TCR beta chain is a study of blood T cells in healthy people across ages. Through a sample-barcoded 5' primer and a J-beta primer mix, a second PCR was run for roughly 6 to 12 cycles. TCRdb analysed the 5' RACE reads with MiXCR anew, one entry per CDR3 protein. This table has about 1.4 million distinct CDR3 sequences, 59% appearing once. This clonotype was detected a few times. The CDR3 has 13 residues. CDR1 SGDLS and CDR2 YYNGEE come from the germline V gene. The source is a man aged 18-30 years in good health. The rearrangement links TRBV9 to TRBJ2-4; no clear D. The DNA end is a closer match to TRBJ2-7, so the J assignment may be wrong. The sequencing sample was made of blood. CDR3 DNA: TGTGCCAGCAGCGGTAACCAGTCCCACGAGCAGTACTTC. This encodes CASSGNQSHEQYF.